These 18 T cell receptor beta chains came from one sample sequenced in a study of human T cells and chemical hapten exposure. In TCRdb, the RACE reads were re-called with MiXCR into one record per CDR3 protein. The repertoire has some 380,000 distinct CDR3 sequences, roughly 4.8% of them found once; the top ten carry about 2.1%. Time point indicated: patch test 1, 2 weeks after DPC sensitization. Treatment noted: therapeutic diphenylcyclopropenone sensitization with weekly scalp DPC. The source material was whole blood, sampled in connection with sensitization to the hapten diphenylcyclopropenone (DPC). These TCRs come from a woman aged 45-59 years with alopecia areata. Some clones in this sample may be carry-over from other donors' samples.

This clonotype was seen many times. The chain recombines TRBV27 with TRBJ1-1; no clear D gene. This CDR3 comprises 14 residues. Germline lookup yields CDR1 MNHEY and CDR2 SMNVEV (reference sequence). Trimming took 3 bases from V and 5 from J, leaving 13 bases between them. DNA for the CDR3: TGTGCCAGCAGTTTGGGGAGTGGAGGAACTGAAGCTTTCTTT. Encoded protein: CASSLGSGGTEAFF.

This clonotype was detected a few times. V is TRBV5-1 and J is TRBJ2-5; TRBD1 agrees at 8 bases. The CDR3 contains 15 residues. V was pared by 4 bases and J by 3 bases, with 8 bases of the junction left unmatched. The V gene's germline CDR1 is SGHRS and CDR2 YFSETQ. The CDR3 is CASSPGTGKKETQYF. The CDR3 coding sequence is TGCGCCAGCAGCCCCGGGACAGGTAAAAAAGAGACCCAGTACTTC.

This clonotype was detected a few times. The V and J genes are TRBV4-3 and TRBJ2-1; 13 bases match TRBD2. V shed 3 bases, J shed 8 bases, and the junction held 4 bases outside the gene matches. Germline lookup yields CDR1 LGHNA and CDR2 YSLEER. The CDR3 loop spans 15 amino acids. The CDR3 region has the DNA TGCGCCAGCAGCCATGGACTAGCGGGAGACTATGAGCAGTTCTTC. It codes for CASSHGLAGDYEQFF.

The genes are TRBV5-4 and TRBJ2-1; a weak D match, TRBD2 (6 bases). Germline V lookup: CDR1 SGHNT, CDR2 YYREEE (reference sequence). V dropped 0 bases and J dropped 8 bases, with 9 bases sitting between them. This CDR3 comprises 13 residues. The CDR3 coding sequence is TGTGCCAGCAGCTTGGGGGACTGGGATGAGCAGTTCTTC. Its translation is CASSLGDWDEQFF.

This clonotype was counted ten times or more. This chain uses TRBV6-5 with TRBJ1-6; D possibly corresponds to TRBD1 (5 bases). The length of the CDR3 is 14 residues. Germline V gene data show CDR1 as MNHEY and CDR2 as SVGAGI. Trimming took 6 bases from V and 5 from J, leaving 11 bases between them. The CDR3 DNA is TGTGCCAGCAGGAGCCAAGGGGATAATTCACCCCTCCACTTT. Its translation: CASRSQGDNSPLHF.

This clonotype was recorded a few times. The rearrangement links TRBV10-3 to TRBJ2-2, with D possibly TRBD2 on 6 matching bases. Deletions cut 2 bases from V and 5 bases from J, with 12 bases between. This CDR3 has 15 amino acids. Germline-derived CDR1 and CDR2 are ENHRY and SYGVKD. CDR3 DNA: TGTGCCATCAGTGAGAGGGGAGGAGGTACCGGGGAGCTGTTTTTT. Its protein is CAISERGGGTGELFF.

The CDR3 region has the DNA TGTGCCAGCAGCCAAGGGAGCAGGGGGGTCTATGGCTACACCTTC. Translation gives CASSQGSRGVYGYTF. The chain combines TRBV3-1 with TRBJ1-2; TRBD1 matches 7 bases. V dropped 1 base and J dropped 4; count of bases not matched to a gene: 6. Germline V gives CDR1 LGHDT, CDR2 YNNKEL (reference sequence). The CDR3 runs 15 residues. Supplemented by reference TRBV3-1 and TRBJ1-2, the full variable domain reads DTAVSQTPKYLVTQMGNDKSIKCEQNLGHDTMYWYKQDSKKFLKIMFSYNNKELIINETVPNRFSPKSPDKAHLNLHINSLELGDSAVYFCASSQGSRGVYGYTFGSGTRLTVV.

This clonotype was counted at least ten times. The V call is TRBV20-1, the J call TRBJ2-1; TRBD1 might be the D (6 bases). Germline assignment: CDR1 DFQATT and CDR2 SNEGSKA (reference sequence). This CDR3 is 13 amino acids long. V was shortened by 6 bases and J by 4 bases, with 13 bases between the two germline ends. This CDR3 reads CSAPLGTYNEQFF. CDR3 bases: TGCAGTGCCCCGCTGGGGACATACAATGAGCAGTTCTTC.

This clonotype came up a few times. The chain uses TRBV9 and TRBJ2-1; D call uncertain. The ends were cut back, 4 bases at V and 9 bases at J, with 14 bases in the middle. Germline values: CDR1 SGDLS, CDR2 YYNGEE. The CDR3 runs to 13 residues. CDR3 sequence: CASSPAGGGEQFF. Written as DNA, the CDR3 is TGTGCCAGCAGCCCCGCTGGCGGTGGTGAGCAGTTCTTC.

This clonotype came up many times. This chain joins TRBV12-3 or TRBV12-4 and TRBJ2-2; D unclear. This CDR3 region has 12 residues. The germline V and J ends were trimmed by 3 bases and 8 bases, with 7 bases remaining between them. CDR3 in DNA: TGTGCCAGCAGTTTTTATGGGGGGGAGCTGTTTTTT. Amino acid sequence: CASSFYGGELFF.

This clonotype was seen ten or more times. V gene TRBV12-3 or TRBV12-4 combines with J gene TRBJ1-5; 7 bases fit TRBD1. The CDR3 covers 13 residues. Trimming cost V 5 bases and J 9 bases; bases outside gene matches: 7. The chain's CDR3 is CASSRDSGRPQHF. The CDR3 coding sequence is TGTGCCAGCAGTCGGGACAGTGGACGGCCCCAGCATTTT.

This clonotype was picked up a small number of times. The chain couples TRBV11-2 to TRBJ2-1; the match to TRBD2 covers 12 bases. The CDR3 loop spans 15 amino acids. CDR1 and CDR2 (germline): SGHAT, FQNNGV. The J segment lost 9 bases and the V segment lost 1 base, leaving 4 bases of the junction unmatched. CDR3 sequence: CASSLVLAGGAEQFF. In DNA form, the CDR3 reads TGTGCCAGCAGCTTAGTACTAGCGGGAGGCGCTGAGCAGTTCTTC. The full variable domain, rest sourced from reference TRBV11-2 and TRBJ2-1, is EAGVAQSPRYKIIEKRQSVAFWCNPISGHATLYWYQQILGQGPKLLIQFQNNGVVDDSQLPKDRFSAERLKGVDSTLKIQPAKLEDSAVYLCASSLVLAGGAEQFFGPGTRLTVL.

This clonotype was counted many times. V usage is TRBV7-2 and J usage is TRBJ2-3; D ambiguous. Looked up from germline, CDR1 is SGHTA and CDR2 is FQGNSA. Trimming cost V 6 bases and J 2 bases, with 6 bases left between them. The CDR3 is 12 amino acids. The CDR3 bases are TGTGCCAGCAGTCAGTACACAGATACGCAGTATTTT. Translation gives CASSQYTDTQYF.

A note on this clonotype: Just one base apart from a much larger clone, this may be a read error. The gene calls are TRBV10-3 and TRBJ2-3; D remains unclear. Germline V CDR1 and CDR2: ENHRY, SYGVKD. Between the trimmed V and J ends, which lost 4 bases and 9 bases, there was a span of 17 bases. The CDR3 sequence is 14 residues long. The CDR3 DNA reads as TGTGCCATCAGTGGCCTCAGTCCCGGAGAAACGCAGTATTTT. It codes for CAISGLSPGETQYF.

This clonotype has a count of ten or more. This rearrangement joins TRBV7-2 to TRBJ2-5; D perhaps matches TRBD2 (6 bases). The CDR3 runs to 15 residues. Trimming left V 5 bases short and J 2 bases short, with 15 bases between. From germline, CDR1 is SGHTA and CDR2 FQGNSA. The CDR3 nucleotides read TGTGCCAGCAGCCCTCCTGGGCGGGGACAAGAGACCCAGTACTTC. Its protein product is CASSPPGRGQETQYF.

This clonotype was detected many times. The chain links TRBV4-3 to TRBJ1-3; D gene unclear. The CDR3 loop spans 15 amino acids. The V gene lost 0 bases and the J gene lost 4 bases, with 10 bases spanning the gap. The germline V gene encodes CDR1 LGHNA and CDR2 YSLEER. DNA for the CDR3: TGCGCCAGCAGCCAAGATGCGGGCCCGGGAAACACCATATATTTT. Its translation is CASSQDAGPGNTIYF.

V and J are TRBV5-1 and TRBJ1-2; D is unclear. CDR1 SGHRS and CDR2 YFSETQ come from the germline V gene. This CDR3 comprises 17 residues. Trimming pared 2 bases from V and 6 bases from J, leaving 23 bases between. The CDR3 DNA sequence: TGCGCCAGCAGCTTCGTACCCCCACGAAAGGTCCACAATGGCTACACCTTC. Amino acids: CASSFVPPRKVHNGYTF.

This clonotype was detected many times. The chain uses TRBV20-1 and TRBJ1-1; D is ambiguous. Germline V gene data show CDR1 as DFQATT and CDR2 as SNEGSKA (reference sequence). V lost 5 bases and J 0 bases, leaving 13 bases between the germline ends. The CDR3 has 14 residues. This CDR3 reads CSAPKGGMNTEAFF. The DNA of the CDR3 is TGCAGTGCTCCCAAAGGAGGGATGAACACTGAAGCTTTCTTT.